This T cell receptor beta chain was found in a study of PD-1 blockade in classical Hodgkin lymphoma. Overall study results and limits: Possibly reflecting disease activity or prior therapy, repertoire differences have causes that remain undefined. Baseline TCR diversity was reportedly lower in newly diagnosed patients than in healthy donors. It was reported as lower still in relapsed/refractory patients.

With respect to this clone: No antigen is known for it.

The CDR3 is 15 residues long. After removal of 0 bases from V and 0 bases from J, the junction contained 1 base not matched to a gene. Germline CDR1 SGHTA, CDR2 FQGNSA. Sample time point: newly diagnosed, previously untreated cHL patient sample. The repertoire was sequenced with immunoSEQ multiplex PCR; TCRdb's copy has only in-frame clones and lacks some. Here the sample spans 15,000 to 20,000 clones, just under 85% being singletons. The chain links TRBV7-2 to TRBJ2-7; 8 bases are a match to TRBD2. This clonotype was sampled from a human donor with classical Hodgkin lymphoma. Material for sequencing was peripheral blood mononuclear cells (PBMCs). This CDR3 reads CASSLAAGASYEQYF. As DNA, the CDR3 is TGTGCCAGCAGCTTAGCAGCGGGAGCCTCCTACGAGCAGTACTTC.